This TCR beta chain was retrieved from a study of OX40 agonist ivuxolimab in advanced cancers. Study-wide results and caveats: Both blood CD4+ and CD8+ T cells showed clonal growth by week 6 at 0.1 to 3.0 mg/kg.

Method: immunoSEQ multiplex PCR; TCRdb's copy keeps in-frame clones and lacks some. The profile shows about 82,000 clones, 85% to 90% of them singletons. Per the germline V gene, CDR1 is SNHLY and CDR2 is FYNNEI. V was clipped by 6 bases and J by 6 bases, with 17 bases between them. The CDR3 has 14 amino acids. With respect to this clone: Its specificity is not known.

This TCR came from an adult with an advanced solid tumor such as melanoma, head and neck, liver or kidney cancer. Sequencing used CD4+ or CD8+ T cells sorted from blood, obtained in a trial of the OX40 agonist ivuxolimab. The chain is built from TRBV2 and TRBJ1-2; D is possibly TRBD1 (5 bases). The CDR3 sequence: CASREGPLSHGYTF. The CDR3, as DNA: TGTGCCAGCAGGGAGGGGCCCCTCTCCCATGGCTACACCTTC.